The rows below give T cell receptor beta chains drawn from one sample of a study of cytomegalovirus exposure and HLA in healthy donors. This table comes from immunoSEQ multiplex PCR, and its TCRdb copy is limited to in-frame clones, with some not included. The data hold more than 110,000 clones, with 80% to 90% observed a single time. The sample taken for sequencing was PBMCs. These receptors all stem from a man aged 18 to 29 in good health and CMV-seronegative. The CDR3 runs from the conserved cysteine through the conserved F or W. The D gene is left open where the match is weak. The size entry is marked missing in some rows and otherwise reads once, few, many or a size class.

TRBV11-2	TRBD2	TRBJ2-2	.	TGTGCCAGCAGCTTCCCCTCCCAAGCGGGAGTCAACACCGGGGAGCTGTTTTTT	CASSFPSQAGVNTGELFF
TRBV5-1	TRBD1	TRBJ2-1	.	TGCGCCAGCAGCCCCCGGACAGGGAATTACAATGAGCAGTTCTTC	CASSPRTGNYNEQFF
TRBV2	TRBD1	TRBJ1-6	.	TGTGCCAGCAGTTTCAGGGGGAAAGTGGTAAATTCACCCCTCCACTTT	CASSFRGKVVNSPLHF
TRBV7-2	.	TRBJ2-7	once	TGTGCCAGCAGCTTAGGAGTTAGCGGCCCAAGGGAGCAGTACTTC	CASSLGVSGPREQYF
TRBV18	.	TRBJ2-7	.	TGTGCCAGCTCACCCGGACAGCCCAACGAGCAGTACTTC	CASSPGQPNEQYF
TRBV6-6	.	TRBJ1-1	.	TGTGCCAGCAGTTATGTGGCAGGGGAGGCTTTCTTT	CASSYVAGEAFF
TRBV27	TRBD2	TRBJ2-5	.	TGTGCCAGCAGTTTAAGGCTAGCGGGGGGCCACCAGTACTTC	CASSLRLAGGHQYF
TRBV11-3	TRBD2	TRBJ2-5	.	TGTGCCAGCAGCTTAGGCATTGTCGGGGGGTCCCAGGAGACCCAGTACTTC	CASSLGIVGGSQETQYF
TRBV5-4	.	TRBJ2-7	.	TGTGCCAGCAGCGACAGGTTCTACGAGCAGTACTTC	CASSDRFYEQYF
TRBV6-6	TRBD1	TRBJ2-5	.	TGTGCCAGCAGTTACAATCCAGGGGGCCGAGAGACCCAGTACTTC	CASSYNPGGRETQYF
TRBV5-8	.	TRBJ1-5	.	TGTGCCAGCAGCTTGGGCCAGAGAGGGAATCAGCCCCAGCATTTT	CASSLGQRGNQPQHF
TRBV27	.	TRBJ2-7	.	TGTGCCAGCAGTTCACCGGGAAATGGCGAGCAGTACTTC	CASSSPGNGEQYF
TRBV29-1	TRBD1	TRBJ2-2	few	TGCAGCGGTTCCTGGGACAGGGACACCGGGGAGCTGTTTTTT	CSGSWDRDTGELFF
TRBV13	.	TRBJ2-7	.	TGTGCCAGCAGCTTCCGGGACACTGGGAACGAGCAGTACTTC	CASSFRDTGNEQYF
TRBV19	TRBD2	TRBJ2-3	.	TGTGCCAGTAGGTTCCTAGCGGGAGGGCCGTCGGCCACAGATACGCAGTATTTT	CASRFLAGGPSATDTQYF
TRBV5-4	TRBD1	TRBJ2-3	.	TGTGCCAGCAGCCGACAGGGGTCCACAGATACGCAGTATTTT	CASSRQGSTDTQYF
TRBV27	TRBD2	TRBJ2-3	.	TGTGCCAGCAGCCAGACTAGCGGCACAGATACGCAGTATTTT	CASSQTSGTDTQYF
TRBV6-5	.	TRBJ2-4	.	TGTGCCAGCAGTTACTCGGGCGAGGGAAAAAACATTCAGTACTTC	CASSYSGEGKNIQYF
TRBV15	.	TRBJ1-3	many	TGTGCCACCAGCAGACAATATCCGACTGGACACCCCAGAAACACCATATATTTT	CATSRQYPTGHPRNTIYF
TRBV7-2	.	TRBJ2-2	.	TGTGCCAGCAGTCCCGGTTGGGAGTATAACACCGGGGAGCTGTTTTTT	CASSPGWEYNTGELFF
TRBV12-5	TRBD2	TRBJ2-3	.	TGTGCTAGTGGTTCTCCTAGCGGGGGGGCAGGAGATACGCAGTATTTT	CASGSPSGGAGDTQYF
TRBV9	TRBD1	TRBJ2-3	.	TGTGCCAGCAGCGGACAGGGGGTCTCCTTCACAGATACGCAGTATTTT	CASSGQGVSFTDTQYF
TRBV9	.	TRBJ2-4	once	TGTGCCAGCAGCCACGGGATGGGAACCAAAAACATTCAGTACTTC	CASSHGMGTKNIQYF
TRBV12-5	.	TRBJ1-1	.	TGTGCTAGTGGTTTGGTCGTAGTGGGGGGGACTGAAGCTTTCTTT	CASGLVVVGGTEAFF
TRBV7-9	.	TRBJ2-5	.	TGTGCCAGCAGCCTCCCACGGGGGGAGACCCAGTACTTC	CASSLPRGETQYF
TRBV9	TRBD1	TRBJ1-2	.	TGTGCCAGCAGCCCGTGGACAGGGGTGGATGGCTACACCTTC	CASSPWTGVDGYTF
TRBV5-1	TRBD1	TRBJ1-1	.	TGCGCCAGCAGCTTGGGACAGGGGGGTCATAATGAAGCTTTCTTT	CASSLGQGGHNEAFF
TRBV10-3	TRBD2	TRBJ2-7	.	TGTGCCGTCAGGGACTTACGGACTAGCGGGAGGTACGAGCAGTACTTC	CAVRDLRTSGRYEQYF
TRBV4-1	TRBD1	TRBJ1-1	once	TGCGCCAGCAGCCCCGGAGGTCGGGACAGGGGGCTTTCGGGCACTGAAGCTTTCTTT	CASSPGGRDRGLSGTEAFF
TRBV11-2	.	TRBJ2-7	once	TGTGCCAGCAGCTTATCTTTTACAGGATCCTACGAGCAGTACTTC	CASSLSFTGSYEQYF
TRBV7-9	.	TRBJ2-2	.	TGTGCCAGCAGCTTATATTTAGCCGCCGGGGAGCTGTTTTTT	CASSLYLAAGELFF
TRBV4-1	.	TRBJ1-5	.	TGCGCCAGCAGCCAGCGACGCGTGGGCATTCCCCTCAATCAGCCCCAGCATTTT	CASSQRRVGIPLNQPQHF
TRBV9	.	TRBJ2-3	.	TGTGCCAGCAGCCCCTCTGGCAGGACAGATACGCAGTATTTT	CASSPSGRTDTQYF
TRBV6-1	TRBD2	TRBJ2-7	medium-sized	TGTGCCAGCAGTGACTGGACTAGCGGACACCCCGAGCAGTACTTC	CASSDWTSGHPEQYF
TRBV7-8	TRBD2	TRBJ2-3	.	TGTGCCAGCATAGGCGGGAGAGGAACAGATACGCAGTATTTT	CASIGGRGTDTQYF